Each of the 14 T cell receptor beta chains below was sequenced from the same sample in a study of blood T cells in healthy people across ages. PCR was performed a second time for about 7 to 12 cycles using a sample-barcoded 5' primer and a J-beta primer mix. Via MiXCR, TCRdb re-called the 5' RACE reads, giving one row per CDR3 protein. The table includes 450,000 to 600,000 distinct CDR3 sequences, roughly a quarter detected once. A further study also used this sample, focusing on T cells of mothers and their children.

The sequenced material came from blood. These receptors all come from a boy between 2 and 15 years old in good health.

This clonotype was counted only a few times. The V and J genes are TRBV27 and TRBJ2-5, with a possible D match to TRBD2 (6 bases). V shed 4 bases and J shed 9 bases, with 18 bases lying between them. This CDR3 is 14 amino acids long. Germline values: CDR1 MNHEY, CDR2 SMNVEV (reference sequence). In nucleotides, the CDR3 is TGTGCCAGCAGTTCCTCCGGCAACGGGGAGGCCCAGTACTTC. Translated, it gives CASSSSGNGEAQYF.

The gene calls are TRBV11-3 and TRBJ1-3; D remains ambiguous. CDR3 length equals 14 residues. The germline V gene has CDR1 SGHNT and CDR2 YENEEA. The V and J ends lost 5 bases and 1 base respectively, with 9 bases between them. CDR3 sequence reads: CASSPGGSGNTIYF. CDR3 coding DNA: TGTGCCAGCAGCCCCGGCGGATCTGGAAACACCATATATTTT. The complete variable domain, with remaining parts taken from reference TRBV11-3 and TRBJ1-3, reads EAGVVQSPRYKIIEKKQPVAFWCNPISGHNTLYWYLQNLGQGPELLIRYENEEAVDDSQLPKDRFSAERLKGVDSTLKIQPAELGDSAVYLCASSPGGSGNTIYFGEGSWLTVV.

This clonotype has only a few counts. The V call is TRBV5-1, the J call TRBJ2-3, with 9 positions matching TRBD1. V shed 4 bases, J shed 3 bases, and the junction held 9 bases outside the gene matches. The CDR3 is 16 residues long. Germline V CDR1 and CDR2: SGHRS, YFSETQ. This CDR3 reads CASSEGQGEWTDTQYF. The CDR3 nucleotides are TGCGCCAGCAGCGAGGGACAGGGAGAGTGGACAGATACGCAGTATTTT. Full variable domain (missing parts from reference TRBV5-1 and TRBJ2-3): KAGVTQTPRYLIKTRGQQVTLSCSPISGHRSVSWYQQTPGQGLQFLFEYFSETQRNKGNFPGRFSGRQFSNSRSEMNVSTLELGDSALYLCASSEGQGEWTDTQYFGPGTRLTVL.

There are a few counts of this clonotype. CDR3 DNA: TGCAGTGCTAGATCTCCAATCGCCACCGGGGAGCTGTTTTTT. Its translation: CSARSPIATGELFF. The V call is TRBV20-1, the J call TRBJ2-2; no reliable D call. The germline V and J ends were trimmed by 2 bases and 4 bases, with 11 bases remaining between them. The CDR3 length is 14 residues. CDR1 DFQATT and CDR2 SNEGSKA come from the germline V gene (reference sequence).

In its sample, this clonotype was seen a few times. The genes are TRBV7-9 and TRBJ2-7; a weak D match, TRBD1 (5 bases). The length of the CDR3 is 16 residues. Germline V gene lookup returns CDR1 SEHNR and CDR2 FQNEAQ (reference sequence). V was trimmed by 1 base and J by 4 bases, leaving 17 bases between them. This chain's CDR3 is CASSLVPSRQNYEQYF. The CDR3 nucleotides are TGTGCCAGCAGCTTAGTCCCCTCGCGACAGAATTACGAGCAGTACTTC. The whole variable domain, remainder taken from reference TRBV7-9 and TRBJ2-7, is DTGVSQNPRHKITKRGQNVTFRCDPISEHNRLYWYRQTLGQGPEFLTYFQNEAQLEKSRLLSDRFSAERPKGSFSTLEIQRTEQGDSAMYLCASSLVPSRQNYEQYFGPGTRLTVT.

The genes are TRBV3-1 and TRBJ2-2, with TRBD1 identical over 9 bases. V trimming: 5 bases; J trimming: 4 bases; junction bases outside the gene matches: 5. This CDR3 has 15 amino acids. Germline lookup yields CDR1 LGHDT and CDR2 YNNKEL (reference sequence). CDR3: CASSARDRATGELFF. As DNA, the CDR3 is TGTGCCAGCAGCGCCCGGGACAGGGCCACCGGGGAGCTGTTTTTT.

This clonotype was picked up a small number of times. CDR3 loop: CASSKGGWAEAFF. As DNA, the CDR3 is TGTGCCAGCAGTAAAGGGGGCTGGGCTGAAGCTTTCTTT. The rearrangement links TRBV27 to TRBJ1-1; TRBD1 aligns across 7 bases. V lost 5 bases to trimming and J lost 6 bases; unmatched junction nucleotides: 6. The CDR3 sequence is 13 residues long. Looked up from germline, CDR1 is MNHEY and CDR2 is SMNVEV (reference sequence).

This clonotype has just a few counts. The chain employs TRBV4-2 and TRBJ2-7; D perhaps matches TRBD2 (6 bases). Between the trimmed V and J ends, which lost 0 bases and 2 bases, there was a span of 23 bases. This CDR3 has 19 residues. In germline, CDR1 is LGHNA, CDR2 YNFKEQ. The CDR3 reads CASSQDWGVGDGGTYEQYF. CDR3 bases: TGTGCCAGCAGCCAAGATTGGGGAGTGGGCGACGGAGGGACCTACGAGCAGTACTTC.

The CDR3 here is CASKGYGYTF. CDR3 nucleotides: TGTGCCAGTAAGGGCTATGGCTACACCTTC. The chain has TRBV12-3 or TRBV12-4 and TRBJ1-2; D unresolved. The CDR3 is made up of 10 amino acids. Deletions cut 9 bases from V and 4 bases from J, with 6 bases between.

This rearrangement joins TRBV14 to TRBJ2-5, with D possibly matching TRBD1 (6 bases). V lost 2 bases and J lost 5, with 15 bases in between. Germline V lookup: CDR1 SGHDN, CDR2 FVKESK. The CDR3 spans 15 residues. The CDR3 is CASSQLDSDSETQYF. The CDR3 DNA reads as TGTGCCAGCAGCCAACTGGACAGCGACTCTGAGACCCAGTACTTC.

The chain combines TRBV7-2 with TRBJ2-7; either TRBD1 or TRBD2 may fit D (6 bases each). V was trimmed by 5 bases and J by 0 bases, leaving 17 bases between them. Germline CDR1 is SGHTA and CDR2 is FQGNSA. This CDR3 is 16 amino acids long. The CDR3 sequence: CASSEPGGGGSYEQYF. CDR3 DNA sequence: TGTGCCAGCAGCGAACCCGGCGGAGGGGGCTCCTACGAGCAGTACTTC.

The V call is TRBV7-9, the J call TRBJ2-5; D might be TRBD2 (6 bases). The DNA end is a closer match to TRBJ2-1, so the J assignment may be wrong. Germline V gene lookup returns CDR1 SEHNR and CDR2 FQNEAQ (reference sequence). The CDR3 totals 16 residues. CDR3 bases: TGTGCCAGCAGCGCCTCTTTGGGGGACTTTCGTGGTGAGCAGTTCTTC. Translating gives CASSASLGDFRGEQFF.

The chain combines TRBV6-2 or TRBV6-3 with TRBJ2-1, with 15 bases aligning to TRBD2. Germline trimming cut 5 bases from V and 0 bases from J; bases unmatched to any gene: 20. This CDR3 spans 23 amino acids. In germline, CDR1 is MNHEY, CDR2 SVGEGT. The CDR3 nucleotides read TGTGCCAGCAGTCAGACCGGGACTAGCGGGAGGTATCCCCGGGAGGGCTCCTACAATGAGCAGTTCTTC. Protein sequence: CASSQTGTSGRYPREGSYNEQFF.

This rearrangement joins TRBV7-2 to TRBJ2-7, with no clear D. V gave up 5 bases and J gave up 5 bases, with 13 bases separating them. Germline V gene lookup returns CDR1 SGHTA and CDR2 FQGNSA. The CDR3 loop spans 13 amino acids. DNA of the CDR3: TGTGCCAGCAGCCTCTTGATAAGTCACGAGCAGTACTTC. Translated: CASSLLISHEQYF.